The entry below describes one TCR beta chain. Antigen unknown. The data were obtained in a study of T-cell memory formation after mild COVID-19. Study-wide context: Each donor largely had its own TCR clusters. Findings and limits, study-wide: Specificity for SARS-CoV-2 was not confirmed among the second-wave clones peaking on day 37. The study found contracting CD4+ clones mainly in CM and EM and contracting CD8+ clones in EMRA. Prior to infection, memory already included some responding clones, suggesting cross-reactive memory joined.

Via MiXCR, TCRdb re-called the 5' RACE reads, giving one row per CDR3 protein. The table has 250,000 to 300,000 distinct CDR3 sequences, around 15% seen once; the top ten hold roughly 24%. V trimming: 1 base; J trimming: 0 bases; junction bases outside the gene matches: 9. From germline, CDR1 is MGHRA and CDR2 YSYEKL. The CDR3 length is 20 residues. The sequenced sample was PBMCs or a T cell subset sorted from them (not recorded which). J is TRBJ2-6 and V is TRBV4-1; 10 nucleotides line up with TRBD1. The clonotype originates from a man aged 18-30 years who had mild COVID-19 (a few samples of this study predate the infection). Cell type and time point are not known. As DNA, the CDR3 is TGCGCCAGCAGCCAAGTCACAGCAAGGACAGGGGGCTCTGGGGCCAACGTCCTGACTTTC. It codes for CASSQVTARTGGSGANVLTF.